A single T cell receptor beta chain is shown here with its context. Its cognate antigen is unknown. V was clipped by 0 bases and J by 2 bases, with 13 bases between them. The CDR3 consists of 16 residues. As TCR cDNA was made by 5'RACE template switching, a universal primer site and UMIs were added. TCRdb re-called the 5' RACE reads through MiXCR, storing one row per CDR3 protein. The repertoire consists of 620,000 or so distinct CDR3 sequences, with 12% occurring once and the leading ten covering 14% to 15%. The sample comes from a study of T cells after yellow fever vaccination. Study-wide results and caveats: Abundant bulk-population clonotypes could contaminate the FACS-sorted repertoires. CD4 and CD8 compartments shared a small share of clonotypes.

V gene TRBV5-7 combines with J gene TRBJ2-3, with D possibly TRBD2 on 5 matching bases. TRBV5-7 is labeled an ORF, and its function is uncertain. This TCR came from a man aged 30 to 39 who received the YFV17D yellow fever vaccine. This specimen consisted of PBMCs, obtained on the day of the yellow fever booster vaccination. The CDR3 spells CASSLVVGVPTDTQYF. CDR3 nucleotides: TGTGCCAGCAGCTTGGTAGTGGGAGTCCCCACAGATACGCAGTATTTT.